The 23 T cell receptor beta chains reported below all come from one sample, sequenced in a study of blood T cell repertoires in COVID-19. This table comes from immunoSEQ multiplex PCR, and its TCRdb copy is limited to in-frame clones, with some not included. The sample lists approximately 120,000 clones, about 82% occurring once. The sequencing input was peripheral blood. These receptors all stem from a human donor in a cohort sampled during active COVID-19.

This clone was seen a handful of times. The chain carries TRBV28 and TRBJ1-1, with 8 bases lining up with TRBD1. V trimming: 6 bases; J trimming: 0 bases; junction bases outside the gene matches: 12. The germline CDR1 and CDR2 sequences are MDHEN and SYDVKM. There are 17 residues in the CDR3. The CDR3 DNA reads TGTGCCAGCAGGCCTCCGGGACAGGCGGGGGTGAACACTGAAGCTTTCTTT. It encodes CASRPPGQAGVNTEAFF. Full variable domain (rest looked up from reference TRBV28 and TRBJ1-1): DVKVTQSSRYLVKRTGEKVFLECVQDMDHENMFWYRQDPGLGLRLIYFSYDVKMKEKGDIPEGYSVSREKKERFSLILESASTNQTSMYLCASRPPGQAGVNTEAFFGQGTRLTVV.

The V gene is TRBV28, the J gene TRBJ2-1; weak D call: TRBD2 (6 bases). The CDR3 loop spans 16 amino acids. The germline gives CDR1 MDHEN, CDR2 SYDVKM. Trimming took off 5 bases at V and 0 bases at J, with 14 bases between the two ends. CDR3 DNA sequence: TGTGCCAGCAGTCCCGGAGGGCCTAGCTCCTACAATGAGCAGTTCTTC. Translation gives CASSPGGPSSYNEQFF.

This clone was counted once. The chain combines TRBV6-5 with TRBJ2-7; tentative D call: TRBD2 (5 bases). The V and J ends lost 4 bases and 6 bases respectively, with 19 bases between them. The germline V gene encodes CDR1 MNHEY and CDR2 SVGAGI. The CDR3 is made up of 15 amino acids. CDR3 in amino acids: CASSSRAGKGSEQYF. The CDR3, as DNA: TGTGCCAGCAGTTCCCGGGCGGGCAAAGGGTCCGAGCAGTACTTC.

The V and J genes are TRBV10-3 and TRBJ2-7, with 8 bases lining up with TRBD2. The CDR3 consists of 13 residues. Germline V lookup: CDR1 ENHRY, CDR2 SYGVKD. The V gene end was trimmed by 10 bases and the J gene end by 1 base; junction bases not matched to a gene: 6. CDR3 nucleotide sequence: TGTGCCACCAGCGGGAGCCTATCCTACGAGCAGTACTTC. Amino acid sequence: CATSGSLSYEQYF.

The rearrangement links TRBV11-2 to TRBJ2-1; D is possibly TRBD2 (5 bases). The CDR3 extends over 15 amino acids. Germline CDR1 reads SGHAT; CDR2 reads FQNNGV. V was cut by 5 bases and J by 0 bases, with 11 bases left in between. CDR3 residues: CASSLLGSSYNEQFF. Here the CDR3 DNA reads TGTGCCAGCAGCCTCTTGGGGAGCTCCTACAATGAGCAGTTCTTC.

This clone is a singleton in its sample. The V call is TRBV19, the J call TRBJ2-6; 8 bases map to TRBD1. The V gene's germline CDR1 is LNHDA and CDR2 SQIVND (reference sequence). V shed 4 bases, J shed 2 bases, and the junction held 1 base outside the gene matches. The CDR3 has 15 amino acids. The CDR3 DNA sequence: TGTGCCAGTAGTAGGACAGGGACTGGGGCCAACGTCCTGACTTTC. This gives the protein CASSRTGTGANVLTF.

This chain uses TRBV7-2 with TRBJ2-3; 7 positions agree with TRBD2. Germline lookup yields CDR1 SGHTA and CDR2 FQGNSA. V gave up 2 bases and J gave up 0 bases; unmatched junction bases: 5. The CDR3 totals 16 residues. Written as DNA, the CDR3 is TGTGCCAGCAGCTTACGCCCTAGCGGTAGCACAGATACGCAGTATTTT. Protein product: CASSLRPSGSTDTQYF.

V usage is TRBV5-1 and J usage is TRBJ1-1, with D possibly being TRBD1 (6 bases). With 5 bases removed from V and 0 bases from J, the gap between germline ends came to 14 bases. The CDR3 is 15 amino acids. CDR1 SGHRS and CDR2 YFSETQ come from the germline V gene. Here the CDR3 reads CASRTQGFMNTEAFF. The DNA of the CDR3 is TGCGCCAGCAGGACCCAGGGGTTCATGAACACTGAAGCTTTCTTT.

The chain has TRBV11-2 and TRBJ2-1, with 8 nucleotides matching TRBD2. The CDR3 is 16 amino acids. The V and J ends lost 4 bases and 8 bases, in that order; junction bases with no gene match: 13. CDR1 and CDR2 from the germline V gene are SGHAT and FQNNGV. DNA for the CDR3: TGTGCCAGCAGCTCTGGAGCGGGAGTTTTTGGCGATGAGCAGTTCTTC. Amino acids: CASSSGAGVFGDEQFF.

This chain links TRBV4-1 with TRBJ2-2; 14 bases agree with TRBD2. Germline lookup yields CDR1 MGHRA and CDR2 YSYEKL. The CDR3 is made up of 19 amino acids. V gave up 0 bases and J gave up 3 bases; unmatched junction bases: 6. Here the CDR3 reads CASSQEGTSGSPDTGELFF. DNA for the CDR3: TGCGCCAGCAGCCAAGAGGGGACTAGCGGGAGCCCCGACACCGGGGAGCTGTTTTTT.

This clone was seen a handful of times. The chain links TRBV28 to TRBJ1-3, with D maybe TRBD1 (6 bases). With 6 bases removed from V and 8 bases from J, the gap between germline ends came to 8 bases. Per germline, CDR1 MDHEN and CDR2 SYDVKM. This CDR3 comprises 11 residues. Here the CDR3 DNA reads TGTGCCAGCAGCGAGGGGGACACCATATATTTT. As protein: CASSEGDTIYF.

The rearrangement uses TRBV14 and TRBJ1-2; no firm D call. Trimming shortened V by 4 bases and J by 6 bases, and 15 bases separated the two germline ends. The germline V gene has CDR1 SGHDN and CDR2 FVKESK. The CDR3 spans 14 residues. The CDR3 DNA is TGTGCCAGCAGCCCCCCGGGGTGGTGGAATGGCTACACCTTC. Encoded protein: CASSPPGWWNGYTF.

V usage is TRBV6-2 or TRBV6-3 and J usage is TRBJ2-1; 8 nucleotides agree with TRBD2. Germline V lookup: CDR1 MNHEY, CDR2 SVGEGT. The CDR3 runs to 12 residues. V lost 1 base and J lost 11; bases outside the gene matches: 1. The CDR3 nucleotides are TGTGCCAGCAGTTACTGGACTAGCCAGCAGTTCTTC. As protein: CASSYWTSQQFF.

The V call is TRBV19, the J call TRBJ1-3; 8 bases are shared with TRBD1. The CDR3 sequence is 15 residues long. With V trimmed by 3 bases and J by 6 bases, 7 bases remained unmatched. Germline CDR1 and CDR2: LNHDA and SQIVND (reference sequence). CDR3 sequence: CASSILRGRKNTIYF. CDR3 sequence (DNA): TGTGCCAGTAGTATTCTCAGGGGGCGAAAAAACACCATATATTTT.

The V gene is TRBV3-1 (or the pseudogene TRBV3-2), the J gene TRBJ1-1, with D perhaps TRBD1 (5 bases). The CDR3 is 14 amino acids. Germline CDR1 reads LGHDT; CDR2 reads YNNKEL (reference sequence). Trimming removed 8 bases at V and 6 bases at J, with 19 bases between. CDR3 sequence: CASWAPREASEAFF. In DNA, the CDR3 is TGTGCCAGCTGGGCCCCCAGGGAGGCATCTGAAGCTTTCTTT.

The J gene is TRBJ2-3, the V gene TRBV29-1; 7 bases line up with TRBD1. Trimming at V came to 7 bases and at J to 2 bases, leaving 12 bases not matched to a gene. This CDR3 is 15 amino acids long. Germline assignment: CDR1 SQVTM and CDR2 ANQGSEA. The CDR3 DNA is TGCAGCGCCGAGAGACAGGGAACCCCCACAGATACGCAGTATTTT. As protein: CSAERQGTPTDTQYF.

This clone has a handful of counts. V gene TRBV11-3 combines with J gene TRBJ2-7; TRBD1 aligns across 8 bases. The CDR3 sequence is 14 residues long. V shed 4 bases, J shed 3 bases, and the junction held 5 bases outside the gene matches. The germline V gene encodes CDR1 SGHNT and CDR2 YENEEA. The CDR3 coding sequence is TGTGCCAGCAGCTACGGACAGGGAAACTACGAGCAGTACTTC. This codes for CASSYGQGNYEQYF.

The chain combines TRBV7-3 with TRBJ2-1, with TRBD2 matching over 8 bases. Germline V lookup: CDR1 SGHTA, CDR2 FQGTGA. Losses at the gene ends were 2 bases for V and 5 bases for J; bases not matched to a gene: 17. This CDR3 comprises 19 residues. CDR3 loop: CASSLLGGDPGLVHNEQFF. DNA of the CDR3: TGTGCCAGCAGCTTACTAGGTGGGGACCCGGGACTAGTGCACAATGAGCAGTTCTTC.

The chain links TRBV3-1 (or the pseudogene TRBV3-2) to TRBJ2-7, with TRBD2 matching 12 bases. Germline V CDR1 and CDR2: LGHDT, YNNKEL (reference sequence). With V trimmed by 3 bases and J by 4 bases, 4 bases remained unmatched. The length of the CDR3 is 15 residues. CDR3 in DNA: TGTGCCAGCAGCCAGCCGACTAGCGGGAGTTACGAGCAGTACTTC. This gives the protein CASSQPTSGSYEQYF.

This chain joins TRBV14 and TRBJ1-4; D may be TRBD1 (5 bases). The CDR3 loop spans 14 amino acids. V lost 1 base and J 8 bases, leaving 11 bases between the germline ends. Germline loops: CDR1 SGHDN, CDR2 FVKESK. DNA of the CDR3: TGTGCCAGCAGCCAAGGTGGCGGGGGAGAAAAACTGTTTTTT. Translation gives CASSQGGGGEKLFF.

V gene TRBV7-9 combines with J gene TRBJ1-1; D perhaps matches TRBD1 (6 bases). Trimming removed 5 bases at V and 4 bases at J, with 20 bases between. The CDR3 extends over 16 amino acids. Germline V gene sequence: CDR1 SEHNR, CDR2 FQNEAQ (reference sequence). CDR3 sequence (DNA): TGTGCCAGCAGCCTAAACCCCCTAGGGGGGGGCACTGAAGCTTTCTTT. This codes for CASSLNPLGGGTEAFF. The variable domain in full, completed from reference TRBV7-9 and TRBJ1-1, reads DTGVSQNPRHKITKRGQNVTFRCDPISEHNRLYWYRQTLGQGPEFLTYFQNEAQLEKSRLLSDRFSAERPKGSFSTLEIQRTEQGDSAMYLCASSLNPLGGGTEAFFGQGTRLTVV.

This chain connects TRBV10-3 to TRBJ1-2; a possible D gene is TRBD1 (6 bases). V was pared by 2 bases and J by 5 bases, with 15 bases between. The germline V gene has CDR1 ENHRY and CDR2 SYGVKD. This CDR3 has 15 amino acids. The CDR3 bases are TGTGCCATCAGTGAGCGTCCAGGGGATGGGTATGGCTACACCTTC. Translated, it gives CAISERPGDGYGYTF.

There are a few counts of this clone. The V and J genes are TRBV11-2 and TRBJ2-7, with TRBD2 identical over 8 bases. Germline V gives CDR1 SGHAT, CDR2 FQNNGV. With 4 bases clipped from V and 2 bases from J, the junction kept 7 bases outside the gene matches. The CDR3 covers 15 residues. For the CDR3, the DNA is TGTGCCAGCAGCTCCGCTGCGGGAGGTGCCTACGAGCAGTACTTC. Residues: CASSSAAGGAYEQYF.